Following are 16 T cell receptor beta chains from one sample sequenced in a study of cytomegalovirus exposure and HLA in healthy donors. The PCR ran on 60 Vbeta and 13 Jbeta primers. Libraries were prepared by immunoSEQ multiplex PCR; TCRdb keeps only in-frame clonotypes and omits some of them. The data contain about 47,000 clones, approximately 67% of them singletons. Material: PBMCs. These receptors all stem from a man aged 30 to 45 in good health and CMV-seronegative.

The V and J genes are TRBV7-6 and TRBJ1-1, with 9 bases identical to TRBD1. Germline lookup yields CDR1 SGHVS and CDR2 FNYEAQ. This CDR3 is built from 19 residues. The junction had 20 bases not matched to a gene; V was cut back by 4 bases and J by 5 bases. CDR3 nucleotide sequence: TGTGCCAGCAGCTACGACCCTGACAGGGGGAGTTTGCGTAGTACTGAAGCTTTCTTT. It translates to CASSYDPDRGSLRSTEAFF.

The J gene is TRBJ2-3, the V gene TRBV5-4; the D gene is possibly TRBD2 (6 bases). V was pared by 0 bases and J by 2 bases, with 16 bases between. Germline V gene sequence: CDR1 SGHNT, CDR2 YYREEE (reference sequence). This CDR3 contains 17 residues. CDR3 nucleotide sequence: TGTGCCAGCAGCTTGGATGCTGGGGGACTCCCCACAGATACGCAGTATTTT. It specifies CASSLDAGGLPTDTQYF.

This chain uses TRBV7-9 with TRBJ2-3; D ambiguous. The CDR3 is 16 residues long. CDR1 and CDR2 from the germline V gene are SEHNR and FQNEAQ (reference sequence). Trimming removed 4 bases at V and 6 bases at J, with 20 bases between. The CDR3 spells CASSSGLTRGADTQYF. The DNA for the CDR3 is TGTGCCAGCAGCTCCGGTCTCACACGTGGAGCTGATACGCAGTATTTT.

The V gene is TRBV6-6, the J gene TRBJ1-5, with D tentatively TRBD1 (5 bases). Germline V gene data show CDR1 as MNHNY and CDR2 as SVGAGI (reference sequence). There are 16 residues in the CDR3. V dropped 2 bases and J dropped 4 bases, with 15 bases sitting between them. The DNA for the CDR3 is TGTGCCAGCAGTTACGGGGAAGCCAGGACAAATCAGCCCCAGCATTTT. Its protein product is CASSYGEARTNQPQHF.

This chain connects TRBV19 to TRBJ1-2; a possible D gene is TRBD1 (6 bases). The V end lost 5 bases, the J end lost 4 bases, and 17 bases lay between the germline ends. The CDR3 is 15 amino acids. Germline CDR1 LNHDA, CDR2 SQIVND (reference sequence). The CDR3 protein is CASSQRGSGRYGYTF. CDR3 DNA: TGTGCCAGTAGTCAAAGGGGGAGCGGCCGCTATGGCTACACCTTC.

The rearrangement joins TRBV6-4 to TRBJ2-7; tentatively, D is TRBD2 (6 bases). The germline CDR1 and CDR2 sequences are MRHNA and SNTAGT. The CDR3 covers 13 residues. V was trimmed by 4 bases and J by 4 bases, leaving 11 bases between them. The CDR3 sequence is CASSVDAGYEQYF. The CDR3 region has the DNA TGTGCCAGCAGTGTGGATGCGGGGTACGAGCAGTACTTC.

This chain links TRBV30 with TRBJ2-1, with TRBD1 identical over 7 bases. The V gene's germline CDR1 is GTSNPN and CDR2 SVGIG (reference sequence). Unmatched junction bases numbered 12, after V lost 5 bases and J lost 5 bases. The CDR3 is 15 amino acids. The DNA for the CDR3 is TGTGCCTGGGCTTCGTCCGGGACAGTGAACAATGAGCAGTTCTTC. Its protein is CAWASSGTVNNEQFF.

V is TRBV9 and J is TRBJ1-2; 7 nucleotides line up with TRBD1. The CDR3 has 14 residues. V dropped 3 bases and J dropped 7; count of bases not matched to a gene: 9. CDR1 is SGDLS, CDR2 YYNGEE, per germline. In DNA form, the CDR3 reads TGTGCCAGCAGCGCATCCGGGACAGATTTTGGCTACACCTTC. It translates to CASSASGTDFGYTF.

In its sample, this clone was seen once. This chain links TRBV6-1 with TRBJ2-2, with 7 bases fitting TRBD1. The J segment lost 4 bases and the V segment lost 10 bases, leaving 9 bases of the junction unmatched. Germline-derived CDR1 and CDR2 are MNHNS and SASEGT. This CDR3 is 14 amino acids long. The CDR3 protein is CAILTGSRTGELFF. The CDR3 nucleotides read TGTGCCATCTTGACAGGGTCTCGCACCGGGGAGCTGTTTTTT.

CDR3 region: CASSQTNVFGGSNQPQHF. The CDR3 DNA is TGTGCCAGCAGCCAGACTAATGTATTCGGGGGAAGCAATCAGCCCCAGCATTTT. The gene calls are TRBV5-4 and TRBJ1-5; weak D call: TRBD1 (5 bases). The CDR3 extends over 18 amino acids. V lost 4 bases and J 1 base, leaving 21 bases between the germline ends. CDR1 is SGHNT and CDR2 is YYREEE in the germline V gene (reference sequence). Complete variable domain (other parts from reference TRBV5-4 and TRBJ1-5): ETGVTQSPTHLIKTRGQQVTLRCSSQSGHNTVSWYQQALGQGPQFIFQYYREEENGRGNFPPRFSGLQFPNYSSELNVNALELDDSALYLCASSQTNVFGGSNQPQHFGDGTRLSIL.

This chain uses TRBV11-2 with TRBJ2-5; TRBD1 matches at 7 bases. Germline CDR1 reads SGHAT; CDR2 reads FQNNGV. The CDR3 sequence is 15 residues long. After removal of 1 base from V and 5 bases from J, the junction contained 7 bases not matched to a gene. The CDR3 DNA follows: TGTGCCAGCAGCTTAGGGACAGGCCAGGGTGAGACCCAGTACTTC. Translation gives CASSLGTGQGETQYF.

Here the CDR3 DNA reads TGTGCCAGCAGACGACACAGGGGATCTCAGCCCCAGCATTTT. Translated: CASRRHRGSQPQHF. This chain links TRBV6-6 with TRBJ1-5, with 7 bases identical to TRBD1. The CDR3 consists of 14 residues. V lost 6 bases, J lost 6 bases, and 8 bases stayed unmatched. Germline CDR1 MNHNY, CDR2 SVGAGI (reference sequence).

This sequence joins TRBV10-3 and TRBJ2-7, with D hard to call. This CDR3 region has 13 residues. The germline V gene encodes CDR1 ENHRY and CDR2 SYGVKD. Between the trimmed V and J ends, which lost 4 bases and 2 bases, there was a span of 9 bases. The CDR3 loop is CAISAQATYEQYF. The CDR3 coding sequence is TGTGCCATCAGTGCTCAGGCTACCTACGAGCAGTACTTC.

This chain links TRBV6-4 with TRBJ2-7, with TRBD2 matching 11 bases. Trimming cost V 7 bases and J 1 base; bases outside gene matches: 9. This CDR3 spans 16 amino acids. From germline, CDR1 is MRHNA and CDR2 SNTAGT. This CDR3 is CASIRATSGSSYEQYF. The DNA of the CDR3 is TGTGCCAGCATACGGGCTACTAGCGGGAGTTCCTACGAGCAGTACTTC.

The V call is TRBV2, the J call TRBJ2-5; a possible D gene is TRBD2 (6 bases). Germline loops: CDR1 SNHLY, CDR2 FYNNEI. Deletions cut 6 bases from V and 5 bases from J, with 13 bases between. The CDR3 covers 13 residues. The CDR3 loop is CASSVLGGETQYF. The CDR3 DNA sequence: TGTGCCAGCAGCGTTCTTGGGGGGGAGACCCAGTACTTC.

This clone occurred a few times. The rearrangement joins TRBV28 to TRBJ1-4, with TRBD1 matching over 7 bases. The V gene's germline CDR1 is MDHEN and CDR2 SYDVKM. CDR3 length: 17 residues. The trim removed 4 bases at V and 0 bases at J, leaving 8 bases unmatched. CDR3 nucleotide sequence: TGTGCCAGCAGTTCCGCCGGGAGGGGGCCAACTAATGAAAAACTGTTTTTT. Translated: CASSSAGRGPTNEKLFF.